The 5 T cell receptor beta chains in this list originate from one sample, sequenced in a study. TRBV12-4/TRBJ1-2 clonotypes were amplified with adaptor-ligated barcode primers. TCRdb processed the multiplex PCR reads anew with MiXCR; each CDR3 protein has one entry. The table has over 450 distinct CDR3 sequences, approximately 0.8% seen once. Specimen: naive CD4+ T cells sorted from blood. Noted subset: naive CD4+ T cells, CD4+CD45RA+CD25-. These receptors originate from a female donor with breast cancer.

This clonotype is labeled as large. The rearrangement joins TRBV12-3 or TRBV12-4 to TRBJ1-2; the match to TRBD1 covers 7 bases. The trim removed 1 base at V and 7 bases at J, leaving 6 bases unmatched. There are 14 residues in the CDR3. CDR3 amino acids: CASSLDGQVGGYTF. DNA of the CDR3: TGTGCCAGCAGTTTAGATGGACAGGTCGGTGGCTACACCTTC.

Sample share makes this clonotype medium-sized. This chain connects TRBV12-3 or TRBV12-4 to TRBJ1-2, with unresolved D. The CDR3 runs 14 residues. Between the trimmed V and J ends, which lost 6 bases and 8 bases, there was a span of 19 bases. The CDR3 region has the DNA TGTGCCAGCAGGCTATCGATAGGGTACCGCGGCTACACCTTC. Translation gives CASRLSIGYRGYTF.

This clonotype is judged large. The chain carries TRBV12-3 or TRBV12-4 and TRBJ1-2, with TRBD1 identical over 7 bases. This CDR3 spans 14 amino acids. V lost 6 bases, J lost 2 bases, and 6 bases stayed unmatched. The CDR3 region is CASSPGTANYGYTF. CDR3 in DNA: TGTGCCAGCAGCCCCGGGACAGCAAACTATGGCTACACCTTC.

This clonotype is termed medium-sized (0.01 to 0.1%). The chain combines TRBV12-3 or TRBV12-4 with TRBJ1-2; D might be TRBD1 (6 bases). V lost 6 bases and J 2 bases, leaving 13 bases between the germline ends. CDR3 length: 14 residues. Here the CDR3 DNA reads TGTGCCAGCAGACGTGGACAGACGAACTATGGCTACACCTTC. The encoded protein is CASRRGQTNYGYTF.

By share, this clonotype counts as large (0.1 to 1%). V usage is TRBV12-3 or TRBV12-4 and J usage is TRBJ1-2; D is undetermined. The CDR3 has 15 amino acids. Trimming took off 5 bases at V and 0 bases at J, with 13 bases between the two ends. CDR3 DNA sequence: TGTGCCAGCAGTACTCGACGGGAGACTAACTATGGCTACACCTTC. Protein sequence: CASSTRRETNYGYTF.